The 32 T cell receptor beta chains in this list originate from one sample, sequenced in a study of T cell responses to AZD1222 COVID-19 vaccine (dated by TCRdb to the early 2020s). Library prep was done by the immunoSEQ multiplex PCR assay. The table comes from immuneACCESS by way of TCRdb, which keeps in-frame sequences with V and J called. Part of the clones is missing from these tables; in studies checked, under half for an unresolved V gene and the rest for unknown reasons. The sample table records 97,000 or so clones; approximately 90% of these occur just once. Jointly, the top ten make up less than 6% of the sample. The meaning of the sample's time point label: baseline before first vaccination. The source material was peripheral blood, sampled on day 0 of AZD1222 vaccination. The receptors stem from an adult in good health.

The chain employs TRBV28 and TRBJ2-1; D is possibly TRBD2 (5 bases). The germline V gene has CDR1 MDHEN and CDR2 SYDVKM. Trimming removed 3 bases at V and 11 bases at J, with 11 bases between. This CDR3 contains 12 residues. CDR3 in DNA: TGTGCCAGCAGTTTGGGAGTGTCTCAGCAGTTCTTC. Its translation: CASSLGVSQQFF.

A word on this clone: The same CDR3 is also encoded by other DNA sequences in this sample. The chain employs TRBV28 and TRBJ2-5; 9 nucleotides agree with TRBD1. V shed 5 bases and J 4 bases; nucleotides not matched to a gene: 11. The germline V gene encodes CDR1 MDHEN and CDR2 SYDVKM. This CDR3 comprises 16 residues. For the CDR3, the DNA is TGTGCCAGCAGTCTGTCGGGACAGGGTTTCGGAGAGACCCAGTACTTC. Translating it yields CASSLSGQGFGETQYF.

V gene TRBV5-1 combines with J gene TRBJ2-7; D is possibly TRBD1 or TRBD2 (5 bases each). Per the germline V gene, CDR1 is SGHRS and CDR2 is YFSETQ. V lost 3 bases, J lost 12 bases, and 13 bases lay in between. The CDR3 spans 11 residues. The CDR3 sequence: CASSSGTHLYF. The CDR3 coding sequence is TGCGCCAGCAGCTCTGGGACCCATCTGTACTTC.

In this sample, this clone turned up a few times. The chain recombines TRBV6-5 with TRBJ1-1; possible D gene TRBD1, 6 bases. V was cut by 8 bases and J by 6 bases, with 22 bases left in between. This CDR3 is 15 amino acids long. Germline values: CDR1 MNHEY, CDR2 SVGAGI. The DNA for the CDR3 is TGTGCCAGCGTCCCCAACCCCGAGGGGGGCTCTGAAGCTTTCTTT. Translated, it gives CASVPNPEGGSEAFF.

CDR3 nucleotide sequence: TGTGCCAGCGGACAGGGAGGTGGCACCGGGGAGCTGTTTTTT. Its translation is CASGQGGGTGELFF. The rearrangement uses TRBV3-1 (or the pseudogene TRBV3-2) and TRBJ2-2; TRBD1 matches at 8 bases. V trimming: 8 bases; J trimming: 4 bases; junction bases outside the gene matches: 6. The CDR3 length is 14 residues. Germline CDR1 and CDR2: LGHDT and YNNKEL (reference sequence).

The gene calls are TRBV7-2 and TRBJ2-3; D not resolved. The V gene's germline CDR1 is SGHTA and CDR2 FQGNSA. This CDR3 has 12 amino acids. V lost 5 bases and J 0 bases, leaving 3 bases between the germline ends. The CDR3 protein is CASSASTDTQYF. The CDR3 bases are TGTGCCAGCAGCGCTAGCACAGATACGCAGTATTTT.

The CDR3 reads CASSLAASSNEQFF. DNA of the CDR3: TGTGCCAGCAGCTTGGCGGCTAGCTCGAATGAGCAGTTCTTC. This chain joins TRBV5-4 and TRBJ2-1, with D perhaps matching TRBD2 (5 bases). This CDR3 has 14 residues. CDR1 and CDR2 (germline): SGHNT, YYREEE (reference sequence). V was clipped by 0 bases and J by 7 bases, with 11 bases between them. Full variable domain (missing parts from reference TRBV5-4 and TRBJ2-1): ETGVTQSPTHLIKTRGQQVTLRCSSQSGHNTVSWYQQALGQGPQFIFQYYREEENGRGNFPPRFSGLQFPNYSSELNVNALELDDSALYLCASSLAASSNEQFFGPGTRLTVL.

V and J are TRBV28 and TRBJ1-1; D gene unclear. CDR1 MDHEN and CDR2 SYDVKM come from the germline V gene. The length of the CDR3 is 11 residues. Trimming left V 1 base short and J 8 bases short, with 5 bases between. CDR3 sequence: CASSLYNEAFF. Here the CDR3 DNA reads TGTGCCAGCAGTTTATACAACGAAGCTTTCTTT.

The V gene is TRBV9, the J gene TRBJ2-3; 8 bases are a match to TRBD2. V shed 5 bases, J shed 2 bases, and the junction held 4 bases outside the gene matches. The germline V gene has CDR1 SGDLS and CDR2 YYNGEE. The length of the CDR3 is 14 residues. The CDR3 bases are TGTGCCAGCAGAAAAGCGGGAGACACAGATACGCAGTATTTT. It encodes CASRKAGDTDTQYF.

This rearrangement joins TRBV10-3 to TRBJ2-7; 8 bases align to TRBD1. CDR3 length: 16 residues. V was clipped by 1 base and J by 0 bases; unmatched bases: 5. CDR1 is ENHRY and CDR2 is SYGVKD in the germline V gene. The CDR3 reads CAISEWGTGSSYEQYF. The CDR3 DNA sequence: TGTGCCATCAGTGAGTGGGGGACAGGTAGCTCCTACGAGCAGTACTTC.

The V call is TRBV3-1 (or the pseudogene TRBV3-2), the J call TRBJ2-7; the D gene is possibly TRBD1 (6 bases). The CDR3 is 13 residues long. Germline CDR1 reads LGHDT; CDR2 reads YNNKEL (reference sequence). The ends were cut back, 2 bases at V and 6 bases at J, with 11 bases in the middle. This CDR3 reads CASSQTQGFEQYF. CDR3 sequence (DNA): TGTGCCAGCAGCCAAACTCAGGGGTTCGAGCAGTACTTC.

This clone was recorded at least ten times. The same CDR3 arises from other DNA sequences in this sample as well. V and J are TRBV27 and TRBJ2-3; 7 bases align to TRBD1. V was clipped by 3 bases and J by 2 bases; unmatched bases: 5. The CDR3 loop spans 15 amino acids. The germline gives CDR1 MNHEY, CDR2 SMNVEV (reference sequence). The CDR3: CASSFRTGNTDTQYF. In DNA, the CDR3 is TGTGCCAGCAGTTTTCGGACAGGAAACACAGATACGCAGTATTTT.

J is TRBJ2-2 and V is TRBV10-3, with D uncertain. The germline gives CDR1 ENHRY, CDR2 SYGVKD. CDR3 size: 15 residues. V was cut by 3 bases and J by 8 bases, with 16 bases left in between. Written as DNA, the CDR3 is TGTGCCATCAGTGATCGTAGGGATCAGAATGGGGAGCTGTTTTTT. Its protein is CAISDRRDQNGELFF.

This clone was seen a single time. The V gene is TRBV19, the J gene TRBJ1-2; 12 bases line up with TRBD1. Trimming took 5 bases from V and 4 from J; bases not matched to a gene: 8. Per germline, CDR1 LNHDA and CDR2 SQIVND (reference sequence). The CDR3 loop spans 16 amino acids. In nucleotides, the CDR3 is TGTGCCAGTAGTTCCGGGACAGGGGGCGTCGGCTATGGCTACACCTTC. Encoded protein: CASSSGTGGVGYGYTF.

This sequence joins TRBV7-2 and TRBJ1-1; TRBD1 matches 7 bases. J gave up 5 bases and V 5 bases, and 8 bases lay outside the gene matches. This CDR3 contains 14 residues. CDR1 is SGHTA, CDR2 FQGNSA, per germline. CDR3: CASSLRQTGTEAFF. CDR3 sequence (DNA): TGTGCCAGCAGCCTCCGCCAGACAGGGACTGAAGCTTTCTTT.

J is TRBJ1-2 and V is TRBV19; 8 bases map to TRBD1. Germline loops: CDR1 LNHDA, CDR2 SQIVND (reference sequence). The junction had 8 bases not matched to a gene; V was cut back by 6 bases and J by 8 bases. The CDR3 extends over 13 amino acids. This CDR3 is CASSHRGAKGYTF. The CDR3 nucleotides are TGTGCCAGTAGCCACAGGGGGGCGAAAGGCTACACCTTC. Together with reference TRBV19 and TRBJ1-2, the CDR3 gives the full variable domain: DGGITQSPKYLFRKEGQNVTLSCEQNLNHDAMYWYRQDPGQGLRLIYYSQIVNDFQKGDIAEGYSVSREKKESFPLTVTSAQKNPTAFYLCASSHRGAKGYTFGSGTRLTVV.

This clone was seen more than once but under ten times. This chain connects TRBV5-1 to TRBJ2-7; TRBD1 is a possible D gene (7 bases). Germline V CDR1 and CDR2: SGHRS, YFSETQ. V dropped 4 bases and J dropped 1 base, with 30 bases sitting between them. This CDR3 has 20 amino acids. The CDR3 sequence is CASSLRTGIRTISTSYEQYF. Here the CDR3 DNA reads TGCGCCAGCAGCCTTAGGACAGGCATAAGGACTATCAGCACATCCTACGAGCAGTACTTC.

The table lists this clone with a count of one. This chain connects TRBV7-2 to TRBJ2-5; TRBD2 might be the D (7 bases). Deletions cut 1 base from V and 7 bases from J, with 13 bases between. The CDR3 runs 14 residues. Per germline, CDR1 SGHTA and CDR2 FQGNSA. CDR3 residues: CASSLDAGARTQYF. The CDR3 region has the DNA TGTGCCAGCAGCTTAGACGCGGGGGCAAGGACCCAGTACTTC.

The V call is TRBV5-5, the J call TRBJ2-2; D is possibly TRBD1 (6 bases). The CDR3 runs to 16 residues. In germline, CDR1 is SGHKS, CDR2 YYEKEE (reference sequence). Trimming took off 4 bases at V and 4 bases at J, with 17 bases between the two ends. CDR3 in amino acids: CASSQTPQGTTGELFF. DNA for the CDR3: TGTGCCAGCAGCCAAACACCGCAGGGGACCACCGGGGAGCTGTTTTTT. Combining the CDR3 with reference TRBV5-5 and TRBJ2-2 gives the whole variable domain DAGVTQSPTHLIKTRGQQVTLRCSPISGHKSVSWYQQVLGQGPQFIFQYYEKEERGRGNFPDRFSARQFPNYSSELNVNALLLGDSALYLCASSQTPQGTTGELFFGEGSRLTVL.

This chain joins TRBV4-2 and TRBJ2-4; 7 bases map to TRBD1. J was trimmed by 8 bases and V by 2 bases; bases with no gene match: 3. Germline CDR1 is LGHNA and CDR2 is YNFKEQ. The CDR3 runs 13 residues. In DNA form, the CDR3 reads TGTGCCAGCAGCCAAAACAGGGGTGACATTCAGTACTTC. Amino acid sequence: CASSQNRGDIQYF.

The rearrangement uses TRBV11-2 and TRBJ2-7; 9 nucleotides align to TRBD2. Germline CDR1 is SGHAT and CDR2 is FQNNGV. J gave up 2 bases and V 6 bases, and 14 bases lay outside the gene matches. This CDR3 spans 17 amino acids. The CDR3 sequence is CASSTRPSGNYPYEQYF. CDR3 coding DNA: TGTGCCAGCAGTACACGGCCTAGCGGGAATTACCCCTACGAGCAGTACTTC.

There are a few counts of this clone. The chain combines TRBV7-9 with TRBJ2-1; TRBD2 matches at 8 bases. V trimming: 2 bases; J trimming: 8 bases; junction bases outside the gene matches: 8. There are 15 residues in the CDR3. CDR1 and CDR2 from the germline V gene are SEHNR and FQNEAQ (reference sequence). DNA of the CDR3: TGTGCCAGCAGCTTAATTACTAGCGGAAACTATGAGCAGTTCTTC. This translates into CASSLITSGNYEQFF.

This clone was seen only a few times. This chain uses TRBV30 with TRBJ2-7; 7 bases map to TRBD2. J lost 0 bases, V lost 4 bases, and 6 bases had no gene match. Germline lookup yields CDR1 GTSNPN and CDR2 SVGIG (reference sequence). The CDR3 has 14 amino acids. CDR3 in DNA: TGTGCCTGGAAGGCTAGCGGCGTCTCCTACGAGCAGTACTTC. Translating gives CAWKASGVSYEQYF.

This clone was counted a few times. The rearrangement joins TRBV2 to TRBJ1-6; D gene unclear. The CDR3 runs to 15 residues. The ends were cut back, 2 bases at V and 8 bases at J, with 13 bases in the middle. CDR1 is SNHLY and CDR2 is FYNNEI in the germline V gene. This CDR3 reads CASSETRFVDSPLHF. The CDR3 DNA sequence: TGTGCCAGCAGTGAAACTCGCTTCGTCGATTCACCCCTCCACTTT.

The count of this clone is one. The rearrangement joins TRBV20-1 to TRBJ1-5, with D unclear. The germline V gene encodes CDR1 DFQATT and CDR2 SNEGSKA (reference sequence). The CDR3 has 13 residues. Trimming took off 3 bases at V and 10 bases at J, with 16 bases between the two ends. Written as DNA, the CDR3 is TGCAGTGCTAGTTCTGACGGGTCCGAACCCCAGCATTTT. It codes for CSASSDGSEPQHF.

This chain joins TRBV19 and TRBJ1-4, with D maybe TRBD1 (5 bases). The CDR3 length is 14 residues. CDR1 and CDR2 (germline): LNHDA, SQIVND (reference sequence). V was shortened by 8 bases and J by 4 bases, with 14 bases between the two germline ends. The CDR3 region is CASHITGNNEKLFF. The CDR3 DNA follows: TGTGCCAGTCACATTACAGGAAATAATGAAAAACTGTTTTTT.

The V gene is TRBV28, the J gene TRBJ1-5; a weak D match, TRBD1 (5 bases). Germline lookup yields CDR1 MDHEN and CDR2 SYDVKM. Trimming pared 6 bases from V and 7 bases from J, leaving 10 bases between. The CDR3 totals 12 residues. The chain's CDR3 is CASSVGVQPQHF. The CDR3 nucleotides are TGTGCCAGCAGCGTGGGGGTCCAGCCCCAGCATTTT.

This clone was counted a single time. This sequence joins TRBV6-5 and TRBJ2-7; possibly TRBD1 for D (6 bases). Germline V CDR1 and CDR2: MNHEY, SVGAGI. The CDR3 runs to 12 residues. Trimming left V 4 bases short and J 6 bases short, with 10 bases between. CDR3 region: CASSSNRVEQYF. CDR3 bases: TGTGCCAGCAGTTCCAACAGGGTCGAGCAGTACTTC.

The chain uses TRBV9 and TRBJ1-3; D is unresolved. Trimming shortened V by 0 bases and J by 1 base, and 8 bases separated the two germline ends. The germline gives CDR1 SGDLS, CDR2 YYNGEE. The CDR3 covers 15 residues. The CDR3 DNA reads TGTGCCAGCAGCGTAGGTTCCGTTTCTGGAAACACCATATATTTT. Protein product: CASSVGSVSGNTIYF.

The genes are TRBV28 and TRBJ2-7; D call uncertain. The V end was cut by 4 bases, the J end by 3 bases, with 10 bases between. The CDR3 is 13 amino acids. CDR1 is MDHEN, CDR2 SYDVKM, per germline. CDR3 residues: CASSYRAIYEQYF. DNA of the CDR3: TGTGCCAGCAGTTACCGGGCCATCTACGAGCAGTACTTC.

The chain links TRBV13 to TRBJ2-1; the D gene is possibly TRBD2 (6 bases). The germline gives CDR1 PRHDT, CDR2 FYEKMQ (reference sequence). CDR3 length: 20 amino acids. The V gene lost 5 bases and the J gene lost 8 bases, with 34 bases spanning the gap. CDR3 nucleotides: TGTGCCAGCAGCCCAAATCCTTATCCAGCTGCGGGACCCACAGACGATGAGCAGTTCTTC. It yields the protein CASSPNPYPAAGPTDDEQFF.

V usage is TRBV9 and J usage is TRBJ2-7; D perhaps matches TRBD2 (5 bases). The CDR3 sequence is 14 residues long. Trimming removed 1 base from V and 4 bases from J, with 12 bases in between. Germline CDR1 is SGDLS and CDR2 is YYNGEE. The CDR3 sequence: CASSVRQRGYEQYF. The CDR3 DNA follows: TGTGCCAGCAGCGTACGGCAGCGAGGGTACGAGCAGTACTTC. Together with reference TRBV9 and TRBJ2-7, the CDR3 gives the full variable domain: DSGVTQTPKHLITATGQRVTLRCSPRSGDLSVYWYQQSLDQGLQFLIQYYNGEERAKGNILERFSAQQFPDLHSELNLSSLELGDSALYFCASSVRQRGYEQYFGPGTRLTVT.